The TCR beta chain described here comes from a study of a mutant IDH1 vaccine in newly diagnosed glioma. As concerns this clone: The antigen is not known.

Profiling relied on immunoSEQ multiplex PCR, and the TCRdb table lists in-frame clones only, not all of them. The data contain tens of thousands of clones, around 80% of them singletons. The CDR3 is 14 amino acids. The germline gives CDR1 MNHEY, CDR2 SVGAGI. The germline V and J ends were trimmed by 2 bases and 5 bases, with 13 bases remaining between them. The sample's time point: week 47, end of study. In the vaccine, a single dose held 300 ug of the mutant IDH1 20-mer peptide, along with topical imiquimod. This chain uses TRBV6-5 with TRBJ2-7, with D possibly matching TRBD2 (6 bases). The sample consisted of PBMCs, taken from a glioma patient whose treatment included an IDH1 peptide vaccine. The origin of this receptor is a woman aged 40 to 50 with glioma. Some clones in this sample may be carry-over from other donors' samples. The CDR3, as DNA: TGTGCCAGCAGTTACGGGACTCGCGGAAACGAGCAGTACTTC. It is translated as CASSYGTRGNEQYF.